These T cell receptor beta chains were read from a single sample in a study of human T cells and chemical hapten exposure. TCRdb re-called the RACE reads through MiXCR, storing one row per CDR3 protein. The repertoire consists of about 340,000 distinct CDR3 sequences, with approximately 6.3% occurring once and the leading ten covering 8.4%. This sample comprised whole blood, obtained in connection with sensitization to the hapten diphenylcyclopropenone (DPC). These receptors all stem from a young woman with alopecia areata. Some clones in this sample may be carry-over from other donors' samples. The CDR3 runs from the conserved cysteine through the conserved F or W. Size values are once, few and many counts, or a class for expanded clones, and some rows have none.

few	TRBJ1-4	TRBV7-2	CASSLEGSPNEKLFF
few	TRBJ1-5	TRBV6-2/TRBV6-3	CASSPALQEPQHF
many	TRBJ2-1	TRBV11-1	CASSFYYNNEQFF
many	TRBJ2-5	TRBV29-1	CSVPDGLRQETQYF
few	TRBJ1-5	TRBV7-2	CASSPGVFPRPQHF
few	TRBJ2-2	TRBV24-1	CATSDSGTELTGELFF
-	TRBJ2-3	TRBV20-1	CSARDSMGTDTQYF
few	TRBJ1-2	TRBV20-1	CSASPGGGPYGYTF
-	TRBJ1-6	TRBV6-1	CASSVEQGSSPLHF
few	TRBJ2-1	TRBV27	CASSPYGTNNEQFF
-	TRBJ1-2	TRBV18	CASSPQRQPLYGYTF
once	TRBJ2-5	TRBV7-7	CASSSGLRNAETQYF
-	TRBJ1-4	TRBV11-2	CASSLVDGEGEKLFF
many	TRBJ2-1	TRBV18	CASSPIINNEQFF
-	TRBJ2-2	TRBV7-2	CASSRNGPRANTGELFF
many	TRBJ2-3	TRBV2	CASTLDREAQYF
-	TRBJ1-1	TRBV11-2	CASSLETGGDTEAFF
many	TRBJ1-1	TRBV4-2	CASSPQNPWGDTEAFF
many	TRBJ2-1	TRBV10-3	CAIRVAQDNEQFF
many	TRBJ2-2	TRBV20-1	CSASQENTGELFF
few	TRBJ1-3	TRBV7-6	CASSLEVGDRLSGNTIYF
few	TRBJ2-6	TRBV6-1	CASRADGSPSWGANVLTF
-	TRBJ1-4	TRBV7-4	CASSSRRGCDEKLFF
many	TRBJ2-3	TRBV4-3	CASSQDGLLTDTQYF
few	TRBJ2-4	TRBV4-3	CASSQDTAGGQYIQYF
many	TRBJ2-7	TRBV29-1	CSVEGSGPDYEQYF
many	TRBJ2-5	TRBV9	CASSVGTSGYQETQYF
few	TRBJ2-5	TRBV7-9	CASSFWTHGETQYF
many	TRBJ2-2	TRBV6-1	CASSGFLGELFF
few	TRBJ2-1	TRBV10-3	CAISEYSDPNNEQFF
-	TRBJ1-1	TRBV28	CASSFAGPGTEAFF
-	TRBJ2-1	TRBV11-1	CASSPDPRYNEQFF
-	TRBJ2-5	TRBV5-1	CASSLDVLQETQYF
few	TRBJ2-3	TRBV3-1	CASSQVSGGAGTDTQYF
-	TRBJ2-3	TRBV11-1	CASSERVAGPDTQYF
many	TRBJ2-7	TRBV11-1	CASSLGRANEQYF
many	TRBJ2-3	TRBV12-3/TRBV12-4	CASSLMGHETQYF
few	TRBJ2-2	TRBV7-9	CASSLQQTGELFF
few	TRBJ2-7	TRBV7-9	CASSSGLGTRPYEQYF
-	TRBJ2-3	TRBV7-2	CASSLGGSTGTDTQYF
few	TRBJ2-7	TRBV7-3	CASSLGTGSPYEQYF
-	TRBJ1-2	TRBV4-3	CASSRVYTVTNYGYTF
-	TRBJ1-2	TRBV5-6	CASSSRPPSRGYTF
few	TRBJ1-5	TRBV7-6	CASSPGTDYSNQPQHF
-	TRBJ1-2	TRBV20-1	CSAAVNYGYTF
-	TRBJ1-2	TRBV4-3	CASSLSATSNYGYTF
many	TRBJ2-3	TRBV10-3	CAISDPDRASTDTQYF
few	TRBJ2-2	TRBV9	CASSVAGYDGELFF
-	TRBJ2-3	TRBV7-8	CASSGGGSTDTQYF
few	TRBJ1-6	TRBV4-2	CASSQVGDSGNSPLHF
-	TRBJ1-2	TRBV13	CASSFRDNYGYTF
-	TRBJ1-4	TRBV2	CASSDRAEKLFF
few	TRBJ2-7	TRBV6-5	CASSYLTGPYEQYF
few	TRBJ1-1	TRBV9	CASSARQGKGTEAFF
many	TRBJ1-3	TRBV6-6	CASSTGNTIYF
many	TRBJ2-3	TRBV20-1	CSARDLFSPSTGGVWNTQYF
many	TRBJ2-2	TRBV20-1	CSASYPATGELFF
few	TRBJ2-4	TRBV6-2/TRBV6-3	CASSWDSTSRKPKNIQYF
-	TRBJ2-7	TRBV12-3/TRBV12-4	CASSFLAGGPYEQYF
few	TRBJ2-5	TRBV28	CASSSLTRGLQETQYF